A single sample gave rise to the 16 T cell receptor beta chains below, sequenced in a study of OX40 agonist ivuxolimab in advanced cancers. Assay: immunoSEQ multiplex PCR; the TCRdb copy retains only in-frame clones and omits some. The profile shows roughly 23,000 clones, roughly 80% of them singletons. Source: CD4+ or CD8+ T cells sorted from blood, taken in a trial of the OX40 agonist ivuxolimab. These receptors were obtained from an adult with an advanced solid tumor such as melanoma, head and neck, liver or kidney cancer.

The chain recombines TRBV5-6 with TRBJ1-1, with D possibly being TRBD1 (6 bases). This CDR3 has 14 amino acids. Germline CDR1 is SGHDT and CDR2 is YYEEEE. The V and J ends lost 2 bases and 4 bases respectively, with 12 bases between them. CDR3 loop: CASSFQGLTTEAFF. The CDR3 coding sequence is TGTGCCAGCAGCTTTCAGGGGTTGACCACTGAAGCTTTCTTT.

The chain uses TRBV7-6 and TRBJ2-1, with TRBD2 matching 12 bases. The ends lost 4 bases at V and 3 bases at J; junction bases unmatched: 7. Germline loops: CDR1 SGHVS, CDR2 FNYEAQ. The CDR3 totals 17 residues. Here the CDR3 DNA reads TGTGCCAGCAGCTCCGGACTAGCGGGGACCCTCTACAATGAGCAGTTCTTC. Its translation: CASSSGLAGTLYNEQFF.

This rearrangement joins TRBV9 to TRBJ1-5; tentatively, D is TRBD1 (5 bases). Between the trimmed V and J ends, which lost 2 bases and 8 bases, there was a span of 17 bases. The CDR3 sequence is 15 residues long. Germline V CDR1 and CDR2: SGDLS, YYNGEE. CDR3 sequence (DNA): TGTGCCAGCAGCGTGAGCGGGACCCCCAGGGAGCCCCAGCATTTT. Amino acid sequence: CASSVSGTPREPQHF.

V is TRBV4-3 and J is TRBJ1-1; no reliable D call. V lost 0 bases, J lost 4 bases, and 9 bases lay in between. This CDR3 has 14 residues. Germline V gene lookup returns CDR1 LGHNA and CDR2 YSLEER. The CDR3 protein is CASSQEKGPTEAFF. CDR3 DNA: TGCGCCAGCAGCCAAGAAAAGGGTCCCACTGAAGCTTTCTTT.

This clone counts as medium-sized. The rearrangement uses TRBV27 and TRBJ1-1, with 8 bases lining up with TRBD1. There are 15 residues in the CDR3. Trimming at V came to 5 bases and at J to 1 base, leaving 6 bases not matched to a gene. The germline gives CDR1 MNHEY, CDR2 SMNVEV (reference sequence). CDR3 in DNA: TGTGCCAGCAGTGCTTGGACAGGGCAGAACACTGAAGCTTTCTTT. It encodes CASSAWTGQNTEAFF.

V and J are TRBV27 and TRBJ2-1; a possible D gene is TRBD1 (6 bases). The CDR3 covers 14 residues. CDR1 and CDR2 from the germline V gene are MNHEY and SMNVEV (reference sequence). V lost 5 bases, J lost 3 bases, and 11 bases lay in between. The chain's CDR3 is CASSGRQVYNEQFF. In nucleotides, the CDR3 is TGTGCCAGCAGTGGACGACAGGTCTACAATGAGCAGTTCTTC.

This clone was seen only a few times. J is TRBJ1-2 and V is TRBV7-9; no reliable D call. Germline-derived CDR1 and CDR2 are SEHNR and FQNEAQ (reference sequence). Trimming took 1 base from V and 6 from J, leaving 15 bases between them. This CDR3 is built from 15 residues. CDR3 sequence (DNA): TGTGCCAGCAGCTTAGGGGGTGTAGGGCCTGATGGCTACACCTTC. Protein product: CASSLGGVGPDGYTF.

V is TRBV6-5 and J is TRBJ1-1; TRBD1 might be the D (5 bases). V shed 0 bases and J shed 7 bases, with 6 bases lying between them. CDR1 MNHEY and CDR2 SVGAGI come from the germline V gene. The CDR3 is 12 amino acids. CDR3 in DNA: TGTGCCAGCAGTTACTCGGGGGGTGAAGCTTTCTTT. It codes for CASSYSGGEAFF.

This chain uses TRBV7-9 with TRBJ1-2, with D possibly matching TRBD1 (5 bases). Trimming removed 5 bases from V and 6 bases from J, with 16 bases in between. This CDR3 contains 14 residues. The germline gives CDR1 SEHNR, CDR2 FQNEAQ (reference sequence). CDR3 nucleotides: TGTGCCAGCAGCCCAGCGGGGCGCGTCAATGGCTACACCTTC. This translates into CASSPAGRVNGYTF. The variable domain in full, completed from reference TRBV7-9 and TRBJ1-2, reads DTGVSQNPRHKITKRGQNVTFRCDPISEHNRLYWYRQTLGQGPEFLTYFQNEAQLEKSRLLSDRFSAERPKGSFSTLEIQRTEQGDSAMYLCASSPAGRVNGYTFGSGTRLTVV.

This clone was observed a few times. This chain links TRBV13 with TRBJ1-1; 7 bases match TRBD1. CDR1 and CDR2 (germline): PRHDT, FYEKMQ (reference sequence). Losses at the gene ends were 3 bases for V and 3 bases for J; bases not matched to a gene: 10. CDR3 length equals 16 residues. The CDR3 sequence is CASSLAPRGRDTEAFF. Here the CDR3 DNA reads TGTGCCAGCAGCTTGGCACCAAGGGGGCGGGACACTGAAGCTTTCTTT.

The rearrangement joins TRBV11-2 to TRBJ1-2, with D possibly matching TRBD1 (6 bases). Looked up from germline, CDR1 is SGHAT and CDR2 is FQNNGV. Deletions cut 4 bases from V and 5 bases from J, with 17 bases between. CDR3 size: 15 residues. CDR3 region: CASSSPRDIRYGYTF. CDR3 coding DNA: TGTGCCAGCAGCTCCCCCCGGGACATTCGTTATGGCTACACCTTC.

This chain links TRBV7-2 with TRBJ2-7; D not resolved. The germline CDR1 and CDR2 sequences are SGHTA and FQGNSA. Trimming removed 4 bases from V and 4 bases from J, with 17 bases in between. This CDR3 contains 15 residues. The CDR3 region is CASSSLAPTVYEQYF. In nucleotides, the CDR3 is TGTGCCAGCAGCTCATTGGCGCCGACGGTGTACGAGCAGTACTTC. Variable domain in full (rest from reference TRBV7-2 and TRBJ2-7): GAGVSQSPSNKVTEKGKDVELRCDPISGHTALYWYRQSLGQGLEFLIYFQGNSAPDKSGLPSDRFSAERTGGSVSTLTIQRTQQEDSAVYLCASSSLAPTVYEQYFGPGTRLTVT.

The J gene is TRBJ1-6, the V gene TRBV7-8; no clear D. Trimming removed 5 bases at V and 8 bases at J, with 19 bases between. Germline CDR1 reads SGHVS; CDR2 reads FQNEAQ. The CDR3 is made up of 16 amino acids. In DNA form, the CDR3 reads TGTGCCAGCAGCCCTTTAGTGGCGCAAACGGATTCACCCCTCCACTTT. Amino acids: CASSPLVAQTDSPLHF. Complete variable domain (other parts from reference TRBV7-8 and TRBJ1-6): GAGVSQSPRYKVAKRGQDVALRCDPISGHVSLFWYQQALGQGPEFLTYFQNEAQLDKSGLPSDRFFAERPEGSVSTLKIQRTQQEDSAVYLCASSPLVAQTDSPLHFGNGTRLTVT.

By share, this clone counts as medium-sized. This sequence joins TRBV5-1 and TRBJ1-6; the D is unclear. The CDR3 contains 14 residues. Looked up from germline, CDR1 is SGHRS and CDR2 is YFSETQ. V lost 0 bases to trimming and J lost 14 bases, with 15 bases between them. The CDR3 nucleotides are TGCGCCAGCAGCTTGGAAGCCATTCCCCGGACCCTCCACTTT. The encoded protein is CASSLEAIPRTLHF. The whole variable domain, remainder taken from reference TRBV5-1 and TRBJ1-6, is KAGVTQTPRYLIKTRGQQVTLSCSPISGHRSVSWYQQTPGQGLQFLFEYFSETQRNKGNFPGRFSGRQFSNSRSEMNVSTLELGDSALYLCASSLEAIPRTLHFGNGTRLTVT.

The chain joins TRBV9 to TRBJ1-2; the match to TRBD1 covers 7 bases. Germline CDR1 reads SGDLS; CDR2 reads YYNGEE. The CDR3 is 15 amino acids. V lost 4 bases to trimming and J lost 4 bases; unmatched junction nucleotides: 10. CDR3 nucleotide sequence: TGTGCCAGCAGCCTCGGGACAGCTAACACCTATGGCTACACCTTC. Its translation is CASSLGTANTYGYTF.

The V and J genes are TRBV9 and TRBJ1-3, with D maybe TRBD1 (5 bases). V dropped 0 bases and J dropped 4 bases, with 8 bases sitting between them. CDR3 size: 14 residues. Germline loops: CDR1 SGDLS, CDR2 YYNGEE. The CDR3 DNA reads as TGTGCCAGCAGCGTAGCTGGGGCCGGAAACACCATATATTTT. It specifies CASSVAGAGNTIYF.